The clone carrying this T cell receptor beta chain has more than one count but fewer than ten. Its antigen is unknown. Per the germline V gene, CDR1 is MNHEY and CDR2 is SMNVEV (reference sequence). Trimming cost V 2 bases and J 0 bases, with 17 bases left between them. This CDR3 region has 18 residues. Based on CD45RO/CCR7/CD25/CD127/CD95/CD27, CD4+ regulatory, stem cell-like memory, naive and central memory cells were sorted. This sample is part of a study of beta chain features in type 1 diabetes. About the research overall: Age, gender, cell numbers and subset yield matched between patients and controls.

Sequenced material consisted of expressed TCRB transcripts (all of the isolated RNA was reverse transcribed). Measured with immunoSEQ multiplex PCR; TCRdb has only the in-frame clones, and not every one. The sample consists of over 650,000 clones, over 13% of them appearing once. General study results and limits: Type 1 diabetes patients had TCRB CDR3s that were shorter (moderately but significantly so) in all four CD4+ subsets. In comparison with healthy donors, patients had naive, central memory and Treg TCRB repertoires that appeared more similar. VDJ junctions sequenced from type 1 diabetes patients showed fewer insertions and more deletions.

Sequencing was done on a sample of naive CD4+ T cells from blood. This TCR was recovered from a man aged 18 to 29 with type 1 diabetes. This chain uses TRBV27 with TRBJ2-4, with D tentatively TRBD2 (6 bases). CDR3 bases: TGTGCCAGCAGTTTAGGGACCGTGAGCGGGCTAGCCAAAAACATTCAGTACTTC. Protein product: CASSLGTVSGLAKNIQYF.